The 28 T cell receptor beta chains reported below all come from one sample, sequenced in a study of cytomegalovirus exposure and HLA in healthy donors. This PCR relied on a set of 60 Vbeta primers and 13 Jbeta primers. Sequencing was performed with immunoSEQ multiplex PCR; in TCRdb, only in-frame clones are kept and a portion is missing. The sample holds about 85,000 clones, around 80% seen once. Sequenced material: PBMCs. These receptors came from a woman in her fifties or sixties in good health and CMV-seropositive.

V is TRBV6-1 and J is TRBJ2-1; 11 bases are shared with TRBD2. Germline trimming cut 7 bases from V and 7 bases from J; bases unmatched to any gene: 9. The CDR3 is 15 amino acids. Per the germline V gene, CDR1 is MNHNS and CDR2 is SASEGT. The CDR3 region is CASTFRLAGSNEQFF. In DNA form, the CDR3 reads TGTGCCAGCACCTTCCGACTAGCGGGGAGTAATGAGCAGTTCTTC.

This rearrangement joins TRBV19 to TRBJ2-1; TRBD2 matches 15 bases. The CDR3 is made up of 18 amino acids. After removal of 5 bases from V and 5 bases from J, the junction contained 10 bases not matched to a gene. From germline, CDR1 is LNHDA and CDR2 SQIVND (reference sequence). CDR3 region: CASSLRTSGGAAHNEQFF. In nucleotides, the CDR3 is TGTGCCAGTAGTCTCCGGACTAGCGGGGGGGCCGCTCACAATGAGCAGTTCTTC.

For the CDR3, the DNA is TGTGCCAGCAGCCGCGGTTACACCGGGGAGCTGTTTTTT. Its translation is CASSRGYTGELFF. This chain joins TRBV6-5 and TRBJ2-2; D gene ambiguous. V dropped 6 bases and J dropped 3 bases, with 8 bases sitting between them. CDR3 length: 13 residues. CDR1 is MNHEY, CDR2 SVGAGI, per germline.

This sequence joins TRBV5-1 and TRBJ2-5; 9 nucleotides align to TRBD2. Germline CDR1 and CDR2: SGHRS and YFSETQ. The CDR3 is 14 amino acids. With V trimmed by 2 bases and J by 5 bases, 4 bases remained unmatched. CDR3 nucleotide sequence: TGCGCCAGCAGCTTTAGCGGGAGAGGTGAGACCCAGTACTTC. This gives the protein CASSFSGRGETQYF.

This chain links TRBV5-4 with TRBJ2-5; D is possibly TRBD1 (6 bases). CDR1 and CDR2 (germline): SGHNT, YYREEE (reference sequence). V was pared by 4 bases and J by 5 bases, with 18 bases between. CDR3 length equals 15 residues. This CDR3 is CASSLIGTSYETQYF. CDR3 nucleotide sequence: TGTGCCAGCAGCCTTATTGGGACAAGTTACGAGACCCAGTACTTC.

V gene TRBV5-1 combines with J gene TRBJ1-2, with D tentatively TRBD1 (6 bases). The CDR3 contains 13 residues. V was shortened by 4 bases and J by 6 bases, with 13 bases between the two germline ends. CDR1 is SGHRS and CDR2 is YFSETQ in the germline V gene. CDR3 nucleotide sequence: TGCGCCAGCAGCCCTCCAGGGGTGCATGGCTACACCTTC. Its translation is CASSPPGVHGYTF. Using reference TRBV5-1 and TRBJ1-2 for the parts outside the CDR3, the full variable domain is KAGVTQTPRYLIKTRGQQVTLSCSPISGHRSVSWYQQTPGQGLQFLFEYFSETQRNKGNFPGRFSGRQFSNSRSEMNVSTLELGDSALYLCASSPPGVHGYTFGSGTRLTVV.

The chain is built from TRBV13 and TRBJ1-1; D call uncertain. Germline V gene lookup returns CDR1 PRHDT and CDR2 FYEKMQ (reference sequence). Trimming removed 8 bases from V and 5 bases from J, with 6 bases in between. CDR3 size: 10 residues. The CDR3 region is CASGRTEAFF. CDR3 coding DNA: TGTGCCAGCGGGAGGACTGAAGCTTTCTTT.

V usage is TRBV5-1 and J usage is TRBJ2-7; 8 bases line up with TRBD1. From germline, CDR1 is SGHRS and CDR2 YFSETQ. CDR3 length equals 16 residues. V lost 0 bases, J lost 0 bases, and 5 bases stayed unmatched. This CDR3 is CASSLDPGGVSYEQYF. In DNA form, the CDR3 reads TGCGCCAGCAGCTTGGATCCAGGGGGCGTCTCCTACGAGCAGTACTTC.

V gene TRBV5-1 combines with J gene TRBJ1-4; 8 bases map to TRBD1. Per the germline V gene, CDR1 is SGHRS and CDR2 is YFSETQ. The CDR3 is 15 amino acids. After removal of 4 bases from V and 8 bases from J, the junction contained 10 bases not matched to a gene. CDR3 sequence reads: CASSPTRTGKEKLFF. The CDR3 bases are TGCGCCAGCAGCCCCACGCGGACAGGGAAAGAAAAACTGTTTTTT.

The chain combines TRBV6-6 with TRBJ1-3; no definite D call. The V end lost 6 bases, the J end lost 0 bases, and 12 bases lay between the germline ends. This CDR3 region has 15 residues. CDR1 is MNHNY and CDR2 is SVGAGI in the germline V gene (reference sequence). The CDR3 reads CASSLGTSSGNTIYF. The CDR3 DNA follows: TGTGCCAGCAGCCTCGGCACTAGCTCTGGAAACACCATATATTTT.

The chain recombines TRBV7-9 with TRBJ2-2; tentatively, D is TRBD2 (6 bases). Germline V gene data show CDR1 as SEHNR and CDR2 as FQNEAQ (reference sequence). The CDR3 is made up of 14 amino acids. Deletions cut 5 bases from V and 7 bases from J, with 14 bases between. The CDR3, as DNA: TGTGCCAGCAGCCGCGGGACTCCTGGCGGGGAGCTGTTTTTT. Residues: CASSRGTPGGELFF.

For this clone: Additional DNA sequences in this sample encode the identical CDR3. The chain couples TRBV15 to TRBJ2-3; maybe TRBD2 (5 bases). Per the germline V gene, CDR1 is LNHNV and CDR2 is YYDKDF (reference sequence). This CDR3 has 13 amino acids. The V gene lost 0 bases and the J gene lost 5 bases, with 6 bases spanning the gap. CDR3 sequence reads: CATSRDRGDTQYF. Here the CDR3 DNA reads TGTGCCACCAGCAGAGACCGGGGAGATACGCAGTATTTT.

The gene calls are TRBV9 and TRBJ2-3; 12 positions match TRBD2. With 0 bases clipped from V and 5 bases from J, the junction kept 7 bases outside the gene matches. The CDR3 loop spans 17 amino acids. Per the germline V gene, CDR1 is SGDLS and CDR2 is YYNGEE. The CDR3 region has the DNA TGTGCCAGCAGCGTAGGGCTAGCGGGGGGGCCAGGAGATACGCAGTATTTT. Amino acids: CASSVGLAGGPGDTQYF.

V usage is TRBV4-2 and J usage is TRBJ2-3; a possible D gene is TRBD2 (7 bases). The CDR3 runs to 17 residues. Germline CDR1 reads LGHNA; CDR2 reads YNFKEQ. V was pared by 0 bases and J by 3 bases, with 16 bases between. CDR3 DNA sequence: TGTGCCAGCAGCCAAGAGGGGGGGCAGGCAGGGACAGATACGCAGTATTTT. This translates into CASSQEGGQAGTDTQYF.

This chain uses TRBV6-5 with TRBJ1-1; D possibly corresponds to TRBD1 (6 bases). CDR3 length: 15 amino acids. The V and J ends lost 3 bases and 4 bases respectively, with 15 bases between them. Germline loops: CDR1 MNHEY, CDR2 SVGAGI. The DNA for the CDR3 is TGTGCCAGCAGTTATTCACAGGGATCGGGCACTGAAGCTTTCTTT. It is translated as CASSYSQGSGTEAFF.

DNA for the CDR3: TGTGCCAGCAGCGAACGGTGGGACAGGGGATCCTACAATGAGCAGTTCTTC. Protein product: CASSERWDRGSYNEQFF. The rearrangement uses TRBV7-3 and TRBJ2-1, with TRBD1 matching over 10 bases. The CDR3 consists of 17 residues. The ends lost 5 bases at V and 1 base at J; junction bases unmatched: 8. The germline V gene has CDR1 SGHTA and CDR2 FQGTGA.

In regard to this clone: An end of the junction does not agree with germline; a read error may underlie this. The chain combines TRBV28 with TRBJ2-1, with 10 bases aligning to TRBD1. CDR3 length: 15 residues. Per the germline V gene, CDR1 is MDHEN and CDR2 is SYDVKM. The CDR3 nucleotides are TGTGCCGGCAGTGTCGGGACAGGGGCTCTGGCTGAGCAGTTCTTC. Its protein is CAGSVGTGALAEQFF.

The chain carries TRBV29-1 and TRBJ2-3, with 9 bases lining up with TRBD2. V was pared by 4 bases and J by 5 bases, with 7 bases of the junction left unmatched. The CDR3 extends over 14 amino acids. Germline-derived CDR1 and CDR2 are SQVTM and ANQGSEA. CDR3 amino acids: CSVGRSGSKDTQYF. CDR3 in DNA: TGCAGCGTTGGACGTAGCGGGAGTAAAGATACGCAGTATTTT.

The chain couples TRBV6-6 to TRBJ2-1, with D possibly TRBD2 on 6 matching bases. Trimming removed 6 bases at V and 7 bases at J, with 13 bases between. Per the germline V gene, CDR1 is MNHNY and CDR2 is SVGAGI (reference sequence). The CDR3 spans 13 residues. Here the CDR3 reads CASSSGTDNEQFF. CDR3 bases: TGTGCCAGCAGCTCCGGGACTGATAATGAGCAGTTCTTC.

The chain has TRBV5-1 and TRBJ2-1; 11 nucleotides agree with TRBD2. V lost 4 bases, J lost 4 bases, and 4 bases stayed unmatched. CDR1 SGHRS and CDR2 YFSETQ come from the germline V gene. CDR3 length: 15 amino acids. Written as DNA, the CDR3 is TGCGCCAGCAGCGAGGGGACTAGCGGATACAATGAGCAGTTCTTC. Translation gives CASSEGTSGYNEQFF.

The chain employs TRBV23-1 and TRBJ2-1; 7 bases agree with TRBD2. TRBV23-1 is sorted into the ORF group, with uncertain function. V was pared by 2 bases and J by 9 bases, with 10 bases of the junction left unmatched. This CDR3 region has 15 residues. In DNA form, the CDR3 reads TGCGCCAGCAGTCAAAACCCGGCTAGCGGAGGTGAGCAGTTCTTC. Amino acids: CASSQNPASGGEQFF.

V and J are TRBV7-3 and TRBJ1-3; 7 bases match TRBD1. Germline V gives CDR1 SGHTA, CDR2 FQGTGA. The CDR3 is made up of 15 amino acids. Trimming took 1 base from V and 2 from J; bases not matched to a gene: 2. CDR3 DNA: TGTGCCAGCAGCTTAAAGGGGGCGCCTGGAAACACCATATATTTT. Translated: CASSLKGAPGNTIYF.

This CDR3 is CASSLGQGDGQYV. The CDR3 DNA reads TGTGCCAGCAGCTTAGGGCAGGGCGACGGGCAGTACGTC. The chain combines TRBV11-2 with TRBJ2-7, with D possibly TRBD1 on 5 matching bases. Trimming removed 1 base at V and 9 bases at J, with 13 bases between. Germline V CDR1 and CDR2: SGHAT, FQNNGV. The CDR3 runs to 13 residues.

The V call is TRBV6-5, the J call TRBJ2-5, with D maybe TRBD2 (7 bases). Germline V gives CDR1 MNHEY, CDR2 SVGAGI. CDR3 length: 14 residues. With 6 bases removed from V and 0 bases from J, the gap between germline ends came to 11 bases. Here the CDR3 DNA reads TGTGCCAGCAGGCGGGGGCCCTACCAAGAGACCCAGTACTTC. Amino acids: CASRRGPYQETQYF.

V and J are TRBV11-3 and TRBJ1-2; the match to TRBD1 covers 7 bases. J lost 1 base, V lost 5 bases, and 7 bases had no gene match. Germline assignment: CDR1 SGHNT and CDR2 YENEEA. The CDR3 length is 15 residues. CDR3 nucleotides: TGTGCCAGCAGCCCAGGGGGAAGGGGTAACTATGGCTACACCTTC. This encodes CASSPGGRGNYGYTF.

The chain links TRBV21-1 to TRBJ2-6; the table gives TRBD1 as D, unverified against the DNA. TRBV21-1 corresponds to a pseudogene. This CDR3 region has 16 residues. The chain's CDR3 is CASSRTGGAGANVLTF. DNA of the CDR3: TGTGCCAGCAGCAGAACAGGGGGCGCTGGGGCCAACGTCCTGACTTTC.

The chain joins TRBV18 to TRBJ2-1; weak D call: TRBD2 (5 bases). This CDR3 has 14 amino acids. Trimming cost V 6 bases and J 3 bases, with 12 bases left between them. Germline CDR1 reads KGHSH; CDR2 reads LQKENI. The CDR3 DNA is TGTGCCAGCTCGGAGGTCACGCTCTACAATGAGCAGTTCTTC. It yields the protein CASSEVTLYNEQFF. Filled out from reference TRBV18 and TRBJ2-1, the complete variable domain reads NAGVMQNPRHLVRRRGQEARLRCSPMKGHSHVYWYRQLPEEGLKFMVYLQKENIIDESGMPKERFSAEFPKEGPSILRIQQVVRGDSAAYFCASSEVTLYNEQFFGPGTRLTVL.

In DNA, the CDR3 is TGTGCCACCAAGGGGTCACAGAACAATCAGCCCCAGCATTTT. This sequence encodes CATKGSQNNQPQHF. This sequence joins TRBV6-6 and TRBJ1-5, with a weak D call TRBD1 (5 bases). Between the trimmed V and J ends, which lost 10 bases and 3 bases, there was a span of 16 bases. The CDR3 totals 14 residues. Germline values: CDR1 MNHNY, CDR2 SVGAGI (reference sequence).